Listed below are T cell receptor beta chains from one sample, sequenced in a study of cytomegalovirus exposure and HLA in healthy donors. Assay: immunoSEQ multiplex PCR; the TCRdb copy retains only in-frame clones and omits some. The sample consists of 140,000 to 150,000 clones, about 71% of them appearing once. The specimen sequenced was PBMCs. The receptors stem from a woman aged 55-75 years in good health and CMV-seropositive. Both conserved end residues are part of each CDR3. The D gene is left open where the match is weak. The size entry is marked missing in some rows and otherwise reads once, few, many or a size class.

d_call j_call clone_size v_call cdr3_aa cdr3_nt
. TRBJ2-7 . TRBV27 CASSFIPDRSGEQYF TGTGCCAGCAGTTTTATCCCCGACAGGTCCGGCGAGCAGTACTTC
. TRBJ2-7 . TRBV29-1 CSVEDSSYEQYF TGCAGCGTTGAGGACAGCTCCTACGAGCAGTACTTC
. TRBJ1-5 . TRBV9 CASSKGSGDQPQHF TGTGCCAGCAGCAAGGGTTCAGGGGATCAGCCCCAGCATTTT
TRBD2 TRBJ2-2 . TRBV27 CASSLGPGLASFISGELFF TGTGCCAGCAGTTTGGGCCCGGGACTAGCTTCTTTTATATCCGGGGAGCTGTTTTTT
TRBD1 TRBJ1-1 . TRBV18 CASSPRQGIHTEAFF TGTGCCAGCTCACCTCGACAGGGGATACACACTGAAGCTTTCTTT
. TRBJ2-5 . TRBV9 CASSVGQIQETQYF TGTGCCAGCAGCGTAGGACAGATCCAAGAGACCCAGTACTTC
. TRBJ1-1 . TRBV6-5 CASSYSGGGNTEAFF TGTGCCAGCAGTTACTCGGGAGGGGGGAACACTGAAGCTTTCTTT
TRBD1 TRBJ2-1 . TRBV7-2 CASSWDRGSFNEQFF TGTGCCAGCAGCTGGGACAGGGGGTCTTTCAATGAGCAGTTCTTC
. TRBJ1-1 . TRBV19 CASTDNPRAGAFF TGTGCCAGTACCGACAATCCCCGGGCGGGGGCTTTCTTT
. TRBJ1-1 . TRBV6-5 CASTPQVNTEAFF TGTGCCAGCACCCCACAGGTGAACACTGAAGCTTTCTTT
TRBD2 TRBJ2-1 . TRBV4-1 CASSQELAGGLEQFF TGCGCCAGCAGCCAAGAACTAGCGGGAGGTCTTGAGCAGTTCTTC
. TRBJ2-7 . TRBV6-6 CASRGEAEQYF TGTGCCAGCAGGGGGGAGGCCGAGCAGTACTTC
. TRBJ1-3 few TRBV18 CASSLSRGDPGNTIYF TGTGCCAGCTCACTATCCAGGGGCGACCCTGGAAACACCATATATTTT
TRBD2 TRBJ2-7 . TRBV4-1 CASSQAALGLAGVEQYF TGCGCCAGCAGCCAGGCCGCCTTAGGACTAGCGGGAGTAGAGCAGTACTTC
. TRBJ1-2 . TRBV28 CASSIGQKFYGYTF TGTGCCAGCAGCATAGGACAGAAGTTCTATGGCTACACCTTC
. TRBJ1-6 few TRBV14 CASSQGRQYNSPLHF TGTGCCAGCAGCCAAGGACGACAGTATAATTCACCCCTCCACTTT